These T cell receptor beta chains were read from a single sample in a study of cytomegalovirus exposure and HLA in healthy donors. Here immunoSEQ multiplex PCR was the method, and the copy in TCRdb shows in-frame clones only, minus some. The sample has around 100,000 clones; around 74% are singletons. Sequenced material: PBMCs. These receptors were obtained from a man younger than 45 in good health and CMV-seropositive. CDR3s include the opening cysteine and the closing phenylalanine or tryptophan. Expanded clones get a size class; other rows say once, few or many, or leave the size out.

J gene,clone size,V gene,CDR3 protein
TRBJ2-7,-,TRBV28,CASSSPGTVRPYEQYF
TRBJ2-5,-,TRBV6-5,CASRGRSGEETQYF
TRBJ1-1,-,TRBV7-2,CASSLHYRGPKPTNTEAFF
TRBJ2-7,-,TRBV6-4,CASSDGYRGPYEQYF
TRBJ2-2,-,TRBV9,CASSVGLLNTGELFF
TRBJ2-1,-,TRBV29-1,CSVDGLSEAPEQFF
TRBJ1-1,-,TRBV28,CTTGGPTEAFF
TRBJ1-2,-,TRBV28,CASSPGGIYGYTF
TRBJ2-3,-,TRBV6-1,CASSEPTDTDTQYF
TRBJ2-1,-,TRBV9,CASSVVADNEQFF
TRBJ2-3,-,TRBV10-3,CAISGGDTQYF
TRBJ2-3,once,TRBV5-1,CASSRLAGGTDTQYF
TRBJ2-7,few,TRBV4-3,CASSQDRSPGEQYF
TRBJ2-6,-,TRBV12-5,CASGPQSGANVLTF
TRBJ1-4,-,TRBV5-1,CASSVGDFNEKLFF
TRBJ2-1,-,TRBV18,CASSPRGLATNEQFF
TRBJ1-2,-,TRBV6-5,CATSHRVEGYTF
TRBJ2-7,once,TRBV28,CASSFGRGPYEQYF
TRBJ2-5,-,TRBV9,CASSEGPWGETQYF
TRBJ2-1,-,TRBV7-7,CASSLGTDSHNEQFF
TRBJ2-3,-,TRBV7-8,CASSLAGGGSTDTQYF
TRBJ2-5,-,TRBV28,CASSLGGRETQYF
TRBJ2-5,once,TRBV9,CASSVVGVGGARETQYF
TRBJ2-3,-,TRBV7-9,CATRAGVEDTQYF
TRBJ1-2,-,TRBV19,CASSIGPGPEGGYTF
TRBJ2-3,-,TRBV5-1,CASSIGTAGDTQYF
TRBJ2-3,once,TRBV5-1,CASSLATSGTDTQYF
TRBJ1-2,-,TRBV7-2,CASSLGIMGGAEGGGYTF
TRBJ2-2,-,TRBV28,CASWGQVFTGELFF
TRBJ1-6,-,TRBV7-6,CASSFGRDNSPLHF
TRBJ1-6,-,TRBV7-2,CASSPQGRGNSPLHF
TRBJ1-2,-,TRBV7-9,CSSSLGGGGYTF
TRBJ1-2,once,TRBV7-2,CASSSPTGGGGYTF
TRBJ2-3,once,TRBV2,CASSDRAGFGTDTQYF
TRBJ1-2,-,TRBV18,CASSPLAGSGYTF
TRBJ1-6,-,TRBV28,CASRRGSYSYNSPLHF
TRBJ2-5,-,TRBV9,CASSAPGGARQETQYF
TRBJ2-6,few,TRBV5-4,CASSSGVSGANVLTF
TRBJ1-2,few,TRBV4-2,CASSPRTPPNYGYTF
TRBJ2-1,-,TRBV19,CASSLSYNEQFF
TRBJ1-5,-,TRBV19,CASSIMTGNQPQHF
TRBJ2-7,-,TRBV7-8,CASSLADRGREQYF
TRBJ2-1,-,TRBV19,CASSIVWSPNEQFF
TRBJ2-1,-,TRBV2,CASRPWRGEQFF
TRBJ1-2,few,TRBV19,CASTSLEEESVYGYTF
TRBJ1-4,few,TRBV30,CAWRWGGEKLFF
TRBJ1-5,-,TRBV30,CAWSGGVDRANQPQHF
TRBJ1-2,-,TRBV28,CATRKGQDYGYTF
TRBJ1-6,-,TRBV19,CASSSRADNSPLHF
TRBJ2-7,-,TRBV27,CASSLVRSYEQYF
TRBJ2-5,-,TRBV6-1,CASSGGRGPQETQYF
TRBJ1-2,-,TRBV4-3,CASSQEGQGNYGYTF
TRBJ1-2,-,TRBV9,CASSVSRGQAGYTF
TRBJ1-2,-,TRBV19,CASSPRGVGAADTF
TRBJ2-5,-,TRBV4-2,CASSQGKRSGEETQYF
TRBJ1-2,few,TRBV28,CASSTTPTGSYGYTF
TRBJ1-5,-,TRBV7-9,CASSLAAGMNQPQHF